This T cell receptor beta chain was sequenced for a study of T-cell memory formation after mild COVID-19. 5'RACE with constant-segment primers built TCRalpha and TCRbeta cDNA libraries with UMIs. TCRdb re-derived calls from the 5' RACE reads in MiXCR, one entry per CDR3 protein. Of about 210,000 distinct CDR3 sequences listed, approximately 30% are singletons. With respect to this clonotype: Its antigen is unidentified.

V was trimmed by 7 bases and J by 2 bases, leaving 9 bases between them. This CDR3 is 11 amino acids long. The germline gives CDR1 DFQATT, CDR2 SNEGSKA (reference sequence). Study-level findings and limits: Pre-infection memory showed some responding clones, and this suggested that cross-reactive memory joined. Contracting clones localized mainly to CM and EM when CD4+ and mainly to EMRA when CD8+.

Sequencing input: PBMCs or a T cell subset sorted from them (not recorded which). The TCR originated in an adult woman who had mild COVID-19 (a few samples of this study predate the infection). Cell type and time point are not known. This rearrangement joins TRBV20-1 to TRBJ2-7; D possibly corresponds to TRBD1 (5 bases). CDR3 amino acids: CSVRQTYEQYF. The CDR3 DNA sequence: TGCAGTGTCAGACAGACCTACGAGCAGTACTTC.